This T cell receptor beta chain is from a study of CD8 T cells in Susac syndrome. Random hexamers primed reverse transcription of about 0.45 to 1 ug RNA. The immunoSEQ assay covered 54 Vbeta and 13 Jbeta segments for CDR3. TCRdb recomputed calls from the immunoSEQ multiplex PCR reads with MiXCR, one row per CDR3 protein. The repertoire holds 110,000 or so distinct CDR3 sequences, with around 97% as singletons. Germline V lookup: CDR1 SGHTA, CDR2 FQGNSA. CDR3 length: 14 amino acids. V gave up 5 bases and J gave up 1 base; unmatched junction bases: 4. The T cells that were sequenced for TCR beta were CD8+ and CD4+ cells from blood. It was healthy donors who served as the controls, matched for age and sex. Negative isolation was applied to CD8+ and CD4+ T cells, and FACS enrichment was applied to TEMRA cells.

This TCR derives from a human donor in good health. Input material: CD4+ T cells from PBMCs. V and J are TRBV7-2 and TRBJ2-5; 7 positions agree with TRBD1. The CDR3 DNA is TGTGCCAGCAGCGCCGGGACAGCCCAAGAGACCCAGTACTTC. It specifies CASSAGTAQETQYF.